This passage covers 22 T cell receptor beta chains from one sample sequenced in a study of cytotoxic CD8 clonotypes in ibrutinib-treated CLL. This table comes from immunoSEQ multiplex PCR, and its TCRdb copy is limited to in-frame clones, with some not included. Found here are fewer than 30,000 clones, roughly two thirds of them singletons; the top ten hold 51%. The sequences come from PBMCs, collected at disease progression, from a patient treated with ibrutinib. The receptor source for this set is a human donor with chronic lymphocytic leukemia.

DNA for the CDR3: TGTGCCAGCTCTACCTCGCCAGGGAATGAGAATGGCTACACCTTC. Translated: CASSTSPGNENGYTF. The chain combines TRBV18 with TRBJ1-2; D is perhaps TRBD1 (5 bases). CDR1 is KGHSH and CDR2 is LQKENI in the germline V gene. Trimming cost V 6 bases and J 6 bases, with 20 bases left between them. The CDR3 is made up of 15 amino acids.

This sequence joins TRBV5-1 and TRBJ2-5; maybe TRBD1 (6 bases). Trimming took off 2 bases at V and 3 bases at J, with 8 bases between the two ends. This CDR3 comprises 13 residues. Germline V gene sequence: CDR1 SGHRS, CDR2 YFSETQ. The CDR3 sequence is CASSFTGKETQYF. The CDR3 DNA reads TGCGCCAGCAGCTTTACAGGGAAAGAGACCCAGTACTTC.

This clone has just a few counts. The chain uses TRBV5-1 and TRBJ1-2; D gene ambiguous. The germline gives CDR1 SGHRS, CDR2 YFSETQ. CDR3 size: 14 residues. V was cut by 3 bases and J by 4 bases, with 13 bases left in between. CDR3 loop: CASSSDGYSYGYTF. Here the CDR3 DNA reads TGCGCCAGCAGCTCGGACGGATATTCCTATGGCTACACCTTC.

This chain links TRBV5-1 with TRBJ1-4; no clear D. The CDR3 is 15 amino acids. CDR1 and CDR2 (germline): SGHRS, YFSETQ. Trimming stripped 0 bases from V and 0 bases from J, with 6 bases between. The CDR3 is CASSLVPTTNEKLFF. CDR3 sequence (DNA): TGCGCCAGCAGCTTGGTACCTACAACTAATGAAAAACTGTTTTTT.

This clone is a singleton in its sample. The chain couples TRBV7-6 to TRBJ1-1; 11 nucleotides agree with TRBD1. This CDR3 region has 17 residues. The V gene's germline CDR1 is SGHVS and CDR2 FNYEAQ. Unmatched junction bases numbered 5, after V lost 0 bases and J lost 2 bases. The CDR3 DNA follows: TGTGCCAGCAGCTTAGCCGGACAGGGGGCGTTCAACACTGAAGCTTTCTTT. Amino acid sequence: CASSLAGQGAFNTEAFF.

This clone has more than one count but fewer than ten. The rearrangement joins TRBV5-1 to TRBJ2-3; the match to TRBD2 covers 8 bases. Germline V gives CDR1 SGHRS, CDR2 YFSETQ. Trimming took 8 bases from V and 0 from J; bases not matched to a gene: 8. The CDR3 extends over 15 amino acids. The CDR3 loop is CASPPSGHSTDTQYF. The CDR3 nucleotides are TGCGCCAGTCCCCCTAGCGGGCATAGCACAGATACGCAGTATTTT.

The rearrangement links TRBV15 to TRBJ2-7; D gene ambiguous. The ends were cut back, 0 bases at V and 6 bases at J, with 6 bases in the middle. This CDR3 contains 12 residues. Germline CDR1 reads LNHNV; CDR2 reads YYDKDF (reference sequence). The DNA for the CDR3 is TGTGCCACCAGCAGAGACTTCGGCGAGCAGTACTTC. Residues: CATSRDFGEQYF.

The CDR3 here is CASSIAGNQETQYF. CDR3 DNA sequence: TGTGCCAGTAGTATAGCGGGCAACCAAGAGACCCAGTACTTC. The chain combines TRBV19 with TRBJ2-5; D is uncertain. This CDR3 has 14 residues. The germline V gene has CDR1 LNHDA and CDR2 SQIVND (reference sequence). V was cut by 1 base and J by 0 bases, with 6 bases left in between. Using reference TRBV19 and TRBJ2-5 for the parts outside the CDR3, the full variable domain is DGGITQSPKYLFRKEGQNVTLSCEQNLNHDAMYWYRQDPGQGLRLIYYSQIVNDFQKGDIAEGYSVSREKKESFPLTVTSAQKNPTAFYLCASSIAGNQETQYFGPGTRLLVL.

This clone showed up just once. This chain links TRBV7-8 with TRBJ1-4; TRBD1 is a possible D gene (5 bases). Germline CDR1 is SGHVS and CDR2 is FQNEAQ. Deletions cut 3 bases from V and 7 bases from J, with 12 bases between. The CDR3 extends over 14 amino acids. The CDR3 loop reads CASSLTVGFEKLFF. CDR3 nucleotides: TGTGCCAGCAGCTTGACAGTGGGATTTGAAAAACTGTTTTTT.

This sequence joins TRBV15 and TRBJ1-5, with no clear D. CDR1 and CDR2 from the germline V gene are LNHNV and YYDKDF (reference sequence). The V gene lost 1 base and the J gene lost 0 bases, with 7 bases spanning the gap. This CDR3 has 15 amino acids. The CDR3 region is CATSRVGYSNQPQHF. Here the CDR3 DNA reads TGTGCCACCAGCAGAGTAGGATATAGCAATCAGCCCCAGCATTTT.

This clone has just a few counts. This rearrangement joins TRBV13 to TRBJ1-4, with a tentative D call TRBD1 (6 bases). Germline V gene data show CDR1 as PRHDT and CDR2 as FYEKMQ (reference sequence). This CDR3 comprises 15 residues. Trimming removed 2 bases from V and 5 bases from J, with 12 bases in between. This CDR3 reads CASSLRQGTNEKLFF. In DNA, the CDR3 is TGTGCCAGCAGCTTAAGGCAGGGGACAAATGAAAAACTGTTTTTT.

The sample holds a few counts of this clone. The chain joins TRBV5-8 to TRBJ1-3, with D perhaps matching TRBD1 (5 bases). V lost 2 bases and J lost 2, with 8 bases in between. Germline CDR1 reads SGHTS; CDR2 reads YDEGEE. This CDR3 region has 14 residues. The CDR3, as DNA: TGTGCCAGCAGCTTCGCAGGGACTGGAAACACCATATATTTT. This encodes CASSFAGTGNTIYF.

The J gene is TRBJ1-6, the V gene TRBV5-4, with D possibly being TRBD1 (6 bases). The V gene's germline CDR1 is SGHNT and CDR2 YYREEE (reference sequence). The length of the CDR3 is 15 residues. V was pared by 4 bases and J by 9 bases, with 17 bases between. CDR3 bases: TGTGCCAGCAGCAGGGAACAGGGTCGTGGTTCACCCCTCCACTTT. It translates to CASSREQGRGSPLHF.

The rearrangement uses TRBV5-1 and TRBJ2-1; D might be TRBD2 (5 bases). This CDR3 is 13 amino acids long. V lost 0 bases and J 10 bases, leaving 11 bases between the germline ends. In germline, CDR1 is SGHRS, CDR2 YFSETQ. The CDR3 DNA sequence: TGCGCCAGCAGCTTGGTGGTAAGCGGCGAGCAGTTCTTC. Protein: CASSLVVSGEQFF.

The rearrangement links TRBV27 to TRBJ2-7; the D gene is possibly TRBD1 (5 bases). Trimming removed 0 bases from V and 6 bases from J, with 9 bases in between. In germline, CDR1 is MNHEY, CDR2 SMNVEV (reference sequence). This CDR3 has 13 amino acids. In DNA form, the CDR3 reads TGTGCCAGCAGTTTATCATGGGGCTCCGAGCAGTACTTC. It is translated as CASSLSWGSEQYF.

The chain couples TRBV7-9 to TRBJ2-2, with D hard to call. Germline V gives CDR1 SEHNR, CDR2 FQNEAQ (reference sequence). Trimming took off 1 base at V and 6 bases at J, with 15 bases between the two ends. CDR3 length: 16 residues. In DNA, the CDR3 is TGTGCCAGCAGCTTAGGAGACTCCCCGGGCGCCGGGGAGCTGTTTTTT. This sequence encodes CASSLGDSPGAGELFF.

V gene TRBV7-6 combines with J gene TRBJ1-1; D is uncertain. This CDR3 region has 13 residues. Germline values: CDR1 SGHVS, CDR2 FNYEAQ. V dropped 2 bases and J dropped 8 bases, with 12 bases sitting between them. CDR3 DNA sequence: TGTGCCAGCAGCTTATCGCAGGTCGCAGAAGCTTTCTTT. It yields the protein CASSLSQVAEAFF.

The chain employs TRBV7-2 and TRBJ2-2, with a possible D match to TRBD1 (6 bases). Trimming took 2 bases from V and 7 from J, leaving 14 bases between them. CDR1 and CDR2 from the germline V gene are SGHTA and FQGNSA. The CDR3 sequence is 15 residues long. The DNA of the CDR3 is TGTGCCAGCAGCTTACAGGGGTCTCTGGACGGGGAGCTGTTTTTT. Protein: CASSLQGSLDGELFF.

This clone was seen a handful of times. The chain is built from TRBV9 and TRBJ1-2; possibly TRBD1 for D (5 bases). Germline CDR1 is SGDLS and CDR2 is YYNGEE. The CDR3 runs to 13 residues. The V gene lost 4 bases and the J gene lost 4 bases, with 11 bases spanning the gap. CDR3 region: CASSLTGGYGYTF. The CDR3 nucleotides read TGTGCCAGCAGCTTGACGGGGGGCTATGGCTACACCTTC.

This clone was seen a handful of times. The chain uses TRBV4-2 and TRBJ2-3; D not certain. This CDR3 is 14 amino acids long. V lost 4 bases to trimming and J lost 11 bases, with 19 bases between them. Germline values: CDR1 LGHNA, CDR2 YNFKEQ. CDR3 in amino acids: CASSPETHGVMQYF. The DNA for the CDR3 is TGTGCCAGCAGCCCAGAGACTCATGGGGTCATGCAGTATTTT.

The rearrangement joins TRBV11-2 to TRBJ2-3; TRBD2 aligns across 8 bases. In germline, CDR1 is SGHAT, CDR2 FQNNGV. This CDR3 is built from 15 residues. V dropped 6 bases and J dropped 3; count of bases not matched to a gene: 8. The CDR3 reads CASSSSGGGTDTQYF. Here the CDR3 DNA reads TGTGCCAGCAGTTCGAGCGGGGGCGGGACAGATACGCAGTATTTT.

This clone was picked up a small number of times. The V and J genes are TRBV7-9 and TRBJ1-1; 9 nucleotides agree with TRBD1. Germline CDR1 and CDR2: SEHNR and FQNEAQ (reference sequence). CDR3 size: 12 residues. The junction had 1 base not matched to a gene; V was cut back by 4 bases and J by 7 bases. CDR3 nucleotide sequence: TGTGCCAGCAGCTGGGGACAGGGTGAAGCTTTCTTT. It specifies CASSWGQGEAFF.